The 24 T cell receptor beta chains reported below all come from one sample, sequenced in a study of blood T cells in healthy people across ages. Alongside a J-beta primer mix, a sample-barcoded 5' primer served in a second PCR lasting roughly 6 to 11 cycles. TCRdb passed the 5' RACE reads through MiXCR, listing each CDR3 protein once. This sample has 750,000 to 1,000,000 distinct CDR3 sequences, with under 35% found just once. These records were also assigned to another study, of T cells of mothers and their children.

The material sequenced was blood. Receptors originate from a woman between 40 and 50 years old in good health.

This clonotype was seen a single time. The genes are TRBV20-1 and TRBJ1-2; tentatively, D is TRBD1 (6 bases). The germline V and J ends were trimmed by 5 bases and 1 base, with 17 bases remaining between them. CDR1 is DFQATT and CDR2 is SNEGSKA in the germline V gene (reference sequence). This CDR3 is 15 amino acids long. The DNA for the CDR3 is TGCAGTGCTCCCCGCAGGGGCGCCTATAACTATGGCTACACCTTC. Its translation: CSAPRRGAYNYGYTF.

A few counts support this clonotype. The chain has TRBV29-1 and TRBJ2-7; the match to TRBD1 covers 7 bases. This CDR3 contains 13 residues. Germline assignment: CDR1 SQVTM and CDR2 ANQGSEA. The trim removed 6 bases at V and 7 bases at J, leaving 12 bases unmatched. The CDR3 bases are TGCAGCGTGGTTGGACAGGCGGGTGGGGAGCAGTACTTC. It encodes CSVVGQAGGEQYF.

At least ten counts were recorded for this clonotype. This chain uses TRBV4-1 with TRBJ2-7, with D perhaps matching TRBD1 (6 bases). The CDR3 extends over 17 amino acids. Germline V gives CDR1 MGHRA, CDR2 YSYEKL. V gave up 4 bases and J gave up 3 bases, with 22 bases separating them. CDR3 coding DNA: TGCGCCAGCAGCCCTCGATTATACCAGGGGAACATCTACGAGCAGTACTTC. Amino acid sequence: CASSPRLYQGNIYEQYF.

This clonotype was observed at least ten times. The rearrangement joins TRBV6-2 or TRBV6-3 to TRBJ2-7; no definite D call. Trimming shortened V by 6 bases and J by 3 bases, and 6 bases separated the two germline ends. There are 11 residues in the CDR3. The V gene's germline CDR1 is MNHEY and CDR2 SVGEGT. CDR3 bases: TGTGCCAGCAGGAATGGCTACGAGCAGTACTTC. Its translation: CASRNGYEQYF.

V gene TRBV5-1 combines with J gene TRBJ2-7, with D possibly TRBD1 on 6 matching bases. Trimming took 4 bases from V and 1 from J, leaving 15 bases between them. The CDR3 spans 15 residues. Germline V gives CDR1 SGHRS, CDR2 YFSETQ. Here the CDR3 reads CASSTPRGGSYEQYF. The DNA of the CDR3 is TGCGCCAGCAGCACTCCCAGGGGTGGGTCCTACGAGCAGTACTTC.

This sequence joins TRBV5-1 and TRBJ1-1; D is possibly TRBD1 (5 bases). The V end was cut by 0 bases, the J end by 7 bases, with 16 bases between. This CDR3 has 15 amino acids. CDR1 and CDR2 (germline): SGHRS, YFSETQ. This chain's CDR3 is CASSLVGGDGGEAFF. As DNA, the CDR3 is TGCGCCAGCAGCTTGGTCGGAGGGGACGGGGGTGAAGCTTTCTTT.

This clonotype was recorded at least ten times. V and J are TRBV7-2 and TRBJ2-7; 9 positions agree with TRBD1. Germline CDR1 SGHTA, CDR2 FQGNSA. The CDR3 has 15 amino acids. The J segment lost 3 bases and the V segment lost 5 bases, leaving 8 bases of the junction unmatched. CDR3 sequence: CASSPFPGQGYEQYF. The CDR3 DNA is TGTGCCAGCAGCCCATTCCCGGGACAGGGCTACGAGCAGTACTTC.

The table lists this clonotype with many counts. J is TRBJ1-2 and V is TRBV28; 8 bases line up with TRBD1. Germline V CDR1 and CDR2: MDHEN, SYDVKM. There are 14 residues in the CDR3. After removal of 4 bases from V and 5 bases from J, the junction contained 6 bases not matched to a gene. This CDR3 is CASSYGGTGYGYTF. The CDR3 DNA reads TGTGCCAGCAGTTATGGGGGGACAGGTTATGGCTACACCTTC.

This clonotype has a count of ten or more. The rearrangement uses TRBV29-1 and TRBJ2-7; D not resolved. The CDR3 length is 12 residues. CDR1 SQVTM and CDR2 ANQGSEA come from the germline V gene. Deletions cut 5 bases from V and 1 base from J, with 9 bases between. The CDR3 DNA follows: TGCAGCGTTAGGTACAGTTCCTACGAGCAGTACTTC. Its protein product is CSVRYSSYEQYF.

The rearrangement uses TRBV14 and TRBJ2-7, with a weak D call TRBD2 (6 bases). V lost 1 base to trimming and J lost 3 bases, with 16 bases between them. Germline CDR1 SGHDN, CDR2 FVKESK. CDR3 length: 16 amino acids. CDR3 DNA sequence: TGTGCCAGCAGCCAAGTCGCAGGGACTGTCTTCTACGAGCAGTACTTC. Amino acid sequence: CASSQVAGTVFYEQYF.

On this clonotype: A clone one base away is much larger, so this may be a read error. As the CDR3 is not closed by the conserved phenylalanine or tryptophan, this likely results from a read error. CDR3 DNA: TGCAGTGCTGACAGAACGGAAGAGACCCAGTACCTC. This translates into CSADRTEETQYL. The genes are TRBV20-1 and TRBJ2-5; the D gene is possibly TRBD1 (5 bases). The CDR3 runs to 12 residues. Trimming took 5 bases from V and 3 from J, leaving 10 bases between them. CDR1 and CDR2 (germline): DFQATT, SNEGSKA (reference sequence).

This chain uses TRBV6-6 with TRBJ1-4; 8 bases line up with TRBD1. This CDR3 is built from 17 residues. V was clipped by 6 bases and J by 5 bases; unmatched bases: 14. CDR1 is MNHNY and CDR2 is SVGAGI in the germline V gene (reference sequence). The CDR3 bases are TGTGCCAGCAGAAGACTCGGGACAGGCCTCTTGAATGAAAAACTGTTTTTT. This sequence encodes CASRRLGTGLLNEKLFF.

J is TRBJ2-1 and V is TRBV5-6; D possibly matches TRBD1 or TRBD2 (5 bases each). This CDR3 is built from 14 residues. CDR1 and CDR2 from the germline V gene are SGHDT and YYEEEE. Trimming left V 3 bases short and J 7 bases short, with 14 bases between. CDR3 sequence reads: CASSWPGPKNEQFF. DNA for the CDR3: TGTGCCAGCAGCTGGCCGGGACCAAAAAATGAGCAGTTCTTC.

This chain links TRBV29-1 with TRBJ2-3; D gene ambiguous. CDR3 length: 18 residues. Trimming cost V 3 bases and J 0 bases, with 22 bases left between them. CDR1 and CDR2 from the germline V gene are SQVTM and ANQGSEA. CDR3 sequence (DNA): TGCAGCGTTGATCTGGGGTTGGGTAGAAAAATGAGCACAGATACGCAGTATTTT. It codes for CSVDLGLGRKMSTDTQYF.

This clonotype was seen at least ten times. This rearrangement joins TRBV6-5 to TRBJ2-5; D tentatively reads TRBD1 or TRBD2 (5 bases each). Germline CDR1 is MNHEY and CDR2 is SVGAGI. This CDR3 has 14 residues. The V end was cut by 7 bases, the J end by 4 bases, with 16 bases between. CDR3 bases: TGTGCCAGCACCTTTGCCGGGGCTGGAGAGACCCAGTACTTC. Protein product: CASTFAGAGETQYF.

This clonotype was counted a few times. The V and J genes are TRBV11-2 and TRBJ1-2; D not certain. The CDR3 spans 15 residues. The V end was cut by 1 base, the J end by 0 bases, with 9 bases between. CDR1 and CDR2 from the germline V gene are SGHAT and FQNNGV. The CDR3, as DNA: TGTGCCAGCAGCTTAGCCGGGGTCTCTAACTATGGCTACACCTTC. This gives the protein CASSLAGVSNYGYTF. The variable domain in full, with the rest retrieved from reference TRBV11-2 and TRBJ1-2, is EAGVAQSPRYKIIEKRQSVAFWCNPISGHATLYWYQQILGQGPKLLIQFQNNGVVDDSQLPKDRFSAERLKGVDSTLKIQPAKLEDSAVYLCASSLAGVSNYGYTFGSGTRLTVV.

In this sample, this clonotype turned up many times. The rearrangement links TRBV9 to TRBJ2-3, with 8 bases aligning to TRBD1. The CDR3 spans 15 residues. The V gene's germline CDR1 is SGDLS and CDR2 YYNGEE. Losses at the gene ends were 0 bases for V and 1 base for J; bases not matched to a gene: 1. This chain's CDR3 is CASSVATGGTDTQYF. As DNA, the CDR3 is TGTGCCAGCAGCGTAGCGACAGGGGGCACAGATACGCAGTATTTT. Together with reference TRBV9 and TRBJ2-3, the CDR3 gives the full variable domain: DSGVTQTPKHLITATGQRVTLRCSPRSGDLSVYWYQQSLDQGLQFLIQYYNGEERAKGNILERFSAQQFPDLHSELNLSSLELGDSALYFCASSVATGGTDTQYFGPGTRLTVL.

This clonotype was seen a few times. The V call is TRBV7-9, the J call TRBJ2-5, with D perhaps assigned TRBD1 or TRBD2 (6 bases each). The CDR3 is 16 amino acids. V was trimmed by 1 base and J by 1 base, leaving 13 bases between them. Germline CDR1 reads SEHNR; CDR2 reads FQNEAQ (reference sequence). CDR3: CASSLETGGPQETQYF. The CDR3 DNA reads as TGTGCCAGCAGCTTAGAGACTGGGGGGCCCCAAGAGACCCAGTACTTC.

V and J are TRBV21-1 and TRBJ2-6. TRBV21-1 is deemed a pseudogene. The length of the CDR3 is 17 residues. This chain's CDR3 is CANSKAPGRSGANVLTF. The CDR3, as DNA: TGTGCCAACAGCAAAGCGCCCGGGAGGTCTGGGGCCAACGTCCTGACTTTC.

A word on this clonotype: A much larger clone is a single base away; this may be a read error. The rearrangement links TRBV6-4 to TRBJ1-2, with TRBD1 identical over 9 bases. Unmatched junction bases numbered 14, after V lost 6 bases and J lost 6 bases. Germline CDR1 and CDR2: MRHNA and SNTAGT. This CDR3 has 16 residues. CDR3 amino acids: CASRATGTGSVHGYTF. The CDR3 coding sequence is TGTGCCAGCAGAGCTACCGGGACAGGGAGTGTCCATGGCTACACCTTC.

At least ten counts were recorded for this clonotype. This chain connects TRBV7-2 to TRBJ2-1; 11 bases match TRBD2. There are 16 residues in the CDR3. Per germline, CDR1 SGHTA and CDR2 FQGNSA. Unmatched junction bases numbered 0, after V lost 0 bases and J lost 2 bases. This CDR3 is CASSLATSGAYNEQFF. CDR3 in DNA: TGTGCCAGCAGCTTAGCGACTAGCGGGGCCTACAATGAGCAGTTCTTC. Together with reference TRBV7-2 and TRBJ2-1, the CDR3 gives the full variable domain: GAGVSQSPSNKVTEKGKDVELRCDPISGHTALYWYRQSLGQGLEFLIYFQGNSAPDKSGLPSDRFSAERTGGSVSTLTIQRTQQEDSAVYLCASSLATSGAYNEQFFGPGTRLTVL.

Many counts were recorded for this clonotype. The chain links TRBV2 to TRBJ2-5; the D gene is possibly TRBD2 (6 bases). Germline lookup yields CDR1 SNHLY and CDR2 FYNNEI. V gave up 2 bases and J gave up 11 bases, with 15 bases separating them. The CDR3 extends over 13 amino acids. The CDR3 nucleotides read TGTGCCAGCAGTGAAAACCCCCGTCGGGAGCAGTACTTC. This sequence encodes CASSENPRREQYF.

This chain links TRBV7-2 with TRBJ2-1; TRBD2 matches 9 bases. The CDR3 runs to 16 residues. Per germline, CDR1 SGHTA and CDR2 FQGNSA. Unmatched junction bases numbered 7, after V lost 4 bases and J lost 3 bases. For the CDR3, the DNA is TGTGCCAGCAGCTCTGGGACTAGCAGAAACTACAATGAGCAGTTCTTC. Amino acids: CASSSGTSRNYNEQFF.

The V and J genes are TRBV7-8 and TRBJ2-7; 8 nucleotides match TRBD1. The CDR3 is made up of 16 amino acids. V was pared by 5 bases and J by 4 bases, with 13 bases of the junction left unmatched. Germline assignment: CDR1 SGHVS and CDR2 FQNEAQ. The CDR3 spells CASSVHGTGIDYEQYF. DNA of the CDR3: TGTGCCAGCAGCGTTCACGGGACAGGCATTGATTACGAGCAGTACTTC.